The 9 T cell receptor beta chains listed next were all sequenced from one sample in a study of cytomegalovirus exposure and HLA in healthy donors. Assay used: immunoSEQ multiplex PCR; TCRdb lists only in-frame clones, some missing. The sample includes about 140,000 clones, around 87% seen only once; the top ten take 8.5% to 9.5%. Sequencing was performed on PBMCs. These receptors originate from a man between 18 and 35 years old in good health and CMV-seropositive.

The chain is built from TRBV5-6 and TRBJ1-2; 7 bases are a match to TRBD1. CDR1 and CDR2 (germline): SGHDT, YYEEEE. CDR3 length: 15 residues. J gave up 4 bases and V 1 base, and 7 bases lay outside the gene matches. This chain's CDR3 is CASSLTGVPFYGYTF. CDR3 DNA: TGTGCCAGCAGCTTGACAGGGGTCCCCTTCTATGGCTACACCTTC. Filled out from reference TRBV5-6 and TRBJ1-2, the complete variable domain reads DAGVTQSPTHLIKTRGQQVTLRCSPKSGHDTVSWYQQALGQGPQFIFQYYEEEERQRGNFPDRFSGHQFPNYSSELNVNALLLGDSALYLCASSLTGVPFYGYTFGSGTRLTVV.

There are a few counts of this clone. CDR3 sequence (DNA): TGTGCCAGTAGGAGGGACAGGGGTTACGACTATAATTCACCCCTCCACTTT. The encoded protein is CASRRDRGYDYNSPLHF. The rearrangement links TRBV19 to TRBJ1-6, with 10 bases identical to TRBD1. The V segment lost 6 bases and the J segment 3 bases; nucleotides outside the gene matches: 8. Germline CDR1 is LNHDA and CDR2 is SQIVND (reference sequence). The CDR3 is 17 amino acids.

The chain has TRBV19 and TRBJ1-5, with D perhaps matching TRBD1 (5 bases). Germline values: CDR1 LNHDA, CDR2 SQIVND (reference sequence). The CDR3 is made up of 15 amino acids. V gave up 2 bases and J gave up 2 bases, with 10 bases separating them. As DNA, the CDR3 is TGTGCCAGTAGTATAAAGGGGCTTGGCAATCAGCCCCAGCATTTT. It specifies CASSIKGLGNQPQHF.

This chain uses TRBV4-1 with TRBJ1-5; 12 bases are shared with TRBD1. Germline trimming cut 1 base from V and 7 bases from J; bases unmatched to any gene: 8. In germline, CDR1 is MGHRA, CDR2 YSYEKL. The CDR3 has 17 amino acids. CDR3 DNA: TGCGCCAGCAGCCAAGTTCCGGGACAGGGGGCCAGGCAGCCCCAGCATTTT. Translated, it gives CASSQVPGQGARQPQHF.

V gene TRBV29-1 combines with J gene TRBJ2-2; tentatively, D is TRBD2 (6 bases). Trimming pared 7 bases from V and 7 bases from J, leaving 13 bases between. The CDR3 extends over 12 amino acids. Germline V lookup: CDR1 SQVTM, CDR2 ANQGSEA. The CDR3: CSGTSLRGELFF. CDR3 DNA sequence: TGCAGCGGAACTAGCCTTCGCGGGGAGCTGTTTTTT.

The rearrangement links TRBV27 to TRBJ2-5, with D possibly matching TRBD1 (6 bases). This CDR3 is built from 14 residues. Germline V gene lookup returns CDR1 MNHEY and CDR2 SMNVEV (reference sequence). The V end lost 8 bases, the J end lost 2 bases, and 15 bases lay between the germline ends. This CDR3 is CASRRGYSQETQYF. CDR3 DNA: TGTGCCAGCCGAAGGGGGTACAGTCAAGAGACCCAGTACTTC.

CDR3 sequence reads: CASSQSSGYEQYF. The CDR3 DNA sequence: TGTGCCAGCAGCCAGTCTAGCGGCTACGAGCAGTACTTC. This chain uses TRBV14 with TRBJ2-7; 7 bases line up with TRBD2. V lost 3 bases to trimming and J lost 3 bases; unmatched junction nucleotides: 2. The CDR3 spans 13 residues. Germline lookup yields CDR1 SGHDN and CDR2 FVKESK. The full variable domain, its missing parts supplied by reference TRBV14 and TRBJ2-7, is EAGVTQFPSHSVIEKGQTVTLRCDPISGHDNLYWYRRVMGKEIKFLLHFVKESKQDESGMPNNRFLAERTGGTYSTLKVQPAELEDSGVYFCASSQSSGYEQYFGPGTRLTVT.

The V call is TRBV6-1, the J call TRBJ1-1, with D perhaps TRBD1 (5 bases). Germline assignment: CDR1 MNHNS and CDR2 SASEGT. This CDR3 has 13 residues. The V and J ends lost 7 bases and 4 bases respectively, with 13 bases between them. The CDR3 is CASIVAGPTEAFF. The CDR3, as DNA: TGTGCCAGCATTGTCGCAGGGCCCACTGAAGCTTTCTTT.

This chain joins TRBV30 and TRBJ1-3; maybe TRBD1 (6 bases). This CDR3 has 14 residues. Germline V gene lookup returns CDR1 GTSNPN and CDR2 SVGIG (reference sequence). Trimming pared 4 bases from V and 0 bases from J, leaving 10 bases between. The DNA for the CDR3 is TGTGCCTGGACCCAGGGGTTCTCTGGAAACACCATATATTTT. Translated, it gives CAWTQGFSGNTIYF.